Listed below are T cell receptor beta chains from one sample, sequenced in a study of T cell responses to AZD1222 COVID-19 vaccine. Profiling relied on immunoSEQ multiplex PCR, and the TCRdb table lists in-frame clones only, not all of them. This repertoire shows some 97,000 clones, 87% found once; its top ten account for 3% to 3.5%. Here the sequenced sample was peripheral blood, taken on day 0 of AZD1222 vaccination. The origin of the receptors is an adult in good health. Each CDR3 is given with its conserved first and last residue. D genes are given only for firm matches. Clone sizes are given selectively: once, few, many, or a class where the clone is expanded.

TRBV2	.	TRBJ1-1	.	TGTGCCAGCAGGGGTGGGGGCATGAACACTGAAGCTTTCTTT	CASRGGGMNTEAFF
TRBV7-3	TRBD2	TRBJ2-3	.	TGTGCCAGCAGCTTTTCCAGCGGGGGGTCACCTACGCAGTATTTT	CASSFSSGGSPTQYF
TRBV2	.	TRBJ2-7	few	TGTGCCAGCAGTGTAATGGGATACGAGCAGTACTTC	CASSVMGYEQYF
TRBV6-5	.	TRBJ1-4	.	TGTGCCAGTGGGGTTGGGTTTACTAATGAAAAACTGTTTTTT	CASGVGFTNEKLFF
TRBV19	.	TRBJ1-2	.	TGTGCCAGTATCGGGAATCGAGCCCTCGCTTATGGCTACACCTTC	CASIGNRALAYGYTF
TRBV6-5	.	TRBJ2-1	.	TGTGCCAGCTCTATAGAAGGGAGCTCCTACAATGAGCAGTTCTTC	CASSIEGSSYNEQFF
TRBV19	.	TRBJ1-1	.	TGTGCCAGTATTGGCGGCCCCTGGGAGAACACTGAAGCTTTCTTT	CASIGGPWENTEAFF
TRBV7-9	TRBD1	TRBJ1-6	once	TGTGCCAGCAGCCCAAGGACAGGGGTTGATTCACCCCTCCACTTT	CASSPRTGVDSPLHF
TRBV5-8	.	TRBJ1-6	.	TGTGCCAGCAGCTTGATAACCCTAAATTCACCCCTCCACTTT	CASSLITLNSPLHF
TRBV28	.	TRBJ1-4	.	TGTGCCAGCAGTTTCCTAGAAAAACTGTTTTTT	CASSFLEKLFF
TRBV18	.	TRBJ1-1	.	TGTGCCAGCTCACCACCGTCCGACACCCCGAACACTGAAGCTTTCTTT	CASSPPSDTPNTEAFF
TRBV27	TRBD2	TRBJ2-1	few	TGTGCCAGCAGTTTTGGGACTAGCGGGTACAATGAGCAGTTCTTC	CASSFGTSGYNEQFF
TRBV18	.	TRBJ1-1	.	TGTGCCAGCTCACCCCTTAGACAGGCGAACACTGAAGCTTTCTTT	CASSPLRQANTEAFF
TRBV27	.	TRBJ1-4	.	TGTGCCAGCAGTTTAGGTCGCAGGGTGGGGGAAAAACTGTTTTTT	CASSLGRRVGEKLFF
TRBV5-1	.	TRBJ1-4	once	TGCGCCAGCAGCTTGGCCTTAGGGGGGGAAAAACTGTTTTTT	CASSLALGGEKLFF
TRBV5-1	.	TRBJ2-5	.	TGCGCCAGCAGCTTGGCATCAGGGTATTCCCAAGAGACCCAGTACTTC	CASSLASGYSQETQYF
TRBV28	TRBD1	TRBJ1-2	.	TGTGCCAGCAGTAAACAGGGGCTGTGGACCTATGGCTACACCTTC	CASSKQGLWTYGYTF
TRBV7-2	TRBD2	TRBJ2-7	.	TGTGCCAGCAGACTAGCGCCCCGATCCTACGAGCAGTACTTC	CASRLAPRSYEQYF
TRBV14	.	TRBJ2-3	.	TGTGCCAGCAGCCAAGATCGCGCGAGGAGCACAGATACGCAGTATTTT	CASSQDRARSTDTQYF
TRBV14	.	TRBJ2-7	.	TGTGCCAGCAGCCAAGGGCAGGGATTGGGAAGGGGGAGGAACGAGCAGTACTTC	CASSQGQGLGRGRNEQYF
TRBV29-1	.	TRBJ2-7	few	TGCAGCGTTTTAATCTCGAACTCCTACGAGCAGTACTTC	CSVLISNSYEQYF
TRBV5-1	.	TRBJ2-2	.	TGCGCCAGCAGCCCTAGCCGTACCGGGGAGCTGTTTTTT	CASSPSRTGELFF
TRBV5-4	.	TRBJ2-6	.	TGTGCCAGCAGCCAATACCGGGGGGCCTCTGGGGCCAACGTCCTGACTTTC	CASSQYRGASGANVLTF
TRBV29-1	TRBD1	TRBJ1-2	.	TGCAGCGCTTTGGGACAGGGGACCGGTCGGTATGGCTACACCTTC	CSALGQGTGRYGYTF
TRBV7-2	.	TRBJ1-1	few	TGTGCCAGCAGCTTAGCCGCAGGGACGAACACTGAAGCTTTCTTT	CASSLAAGTNTEAFF
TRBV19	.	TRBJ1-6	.	TGTGCCAGTCGCACCGGGGGACGGAATAATTCACCCCTCCACTTT	CASRTGGRNNSPLHF
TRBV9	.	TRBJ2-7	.	TGTGCCAGCAGTCTTGTCCCCAGTGGGGCCTACGAGCAGTACTTC	CASSLVPSGAYEQYF
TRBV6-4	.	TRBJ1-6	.	TGTGCCAGCACTGAACAGCGGGGGGCTCCTGCCAATTCACCCCTCCACTTT	CASTEQRGAPANSPLHF
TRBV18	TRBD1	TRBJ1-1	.	TGTGCCAGCTCACTTGGACAGGGGGCGCAAGGAGGCACTGAAGCTTTCTTT	CASSLGQGAQGGTEAFF
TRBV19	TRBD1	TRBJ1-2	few	TGTGCCAGTAGTATAGCTTGGGGCAGGGGGAACTATGGCTACACCTTC	CASSIAWGRGNYGYTF
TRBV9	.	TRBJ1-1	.	TGTGCCAGCAGCCCTGGGGAAGGGATGAACACTGAAGCTTTCTTT	CASSPGEGMNTEAFF
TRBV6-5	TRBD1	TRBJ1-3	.	TGTGCCTGCCTGGGACAGATGAGCTCTGGAAACACCATATATTTT	CACLGQMSSGNTIYF
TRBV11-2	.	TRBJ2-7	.	TGTGCCAGCAGCTTAGCGGGGTACGAGCAGTACTTC	CASSLAGYEQYF
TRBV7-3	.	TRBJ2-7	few	TGTGCCAGCAGCTTAAGTCACGAAGGGGGGCAGTACTTC	CASSLSHEGGQYF
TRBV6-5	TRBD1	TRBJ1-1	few	TGTGCCAGCAGTCACGACAGGGCTGCTGAAGCTTTCTTT	CASSHDRAAEAFF
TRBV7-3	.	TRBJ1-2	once	TGTGCCAGCAGCTTAAGTCCGGGCGGAATTGATGGCTACACCTTC	CASSLSPGGIDGYTF
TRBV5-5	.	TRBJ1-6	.	TGTGCCAGCAGCGAGACAGTGGTAAAATCACCCCTCCACTTT	CASSETVVKSPLHF
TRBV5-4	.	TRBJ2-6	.	TGTGCCAGCAGCTTGGGGGGTCCTGGCTCTGGGGCCAACGTCCTGACTTTC	CASSLGGPGSGANVLTF
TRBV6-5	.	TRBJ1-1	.	TGTGCCAGCATCGGACAGTACACTGAAGCTTTCTTT	CASIGQYTEAFF
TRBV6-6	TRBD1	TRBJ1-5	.	TGTGCCAGCAGGACGGGACAGTTTAATCAGCCCCAGCATTTT	CASRTGQFNQPQHF
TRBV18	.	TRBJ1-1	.	TGTGCCAGCTCACCAGTTTGGGGGTCGGAAACTGAAGCTTTCTTT	CASSPVWGSETEAFF
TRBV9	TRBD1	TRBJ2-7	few	TGTGCCAGCAGCGTGCACCCTCGACAGGGTGAGCAGTACTTC	CASSVHPRQGEQYF
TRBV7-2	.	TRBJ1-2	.	TGTGCCAGCAGCTTAGCCCAAACAGGAACGGGGAATGGCTACACCTTC	CASSLAQTGTGNGYTF
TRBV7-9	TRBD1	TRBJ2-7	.	TGTGCCAGCAGTTTTTCCACAGGGGCTTTTTACGAGCAGTACTTC	CASSFSTGAFYEQYF
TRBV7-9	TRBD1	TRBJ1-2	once	TGTGCCAGCAGCACGAGGACAGGGCCGCGGGGCTACACCTTC	CASSTRTGPRGYTF
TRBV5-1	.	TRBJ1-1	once	TGCGCCAGCAGCTTGAGTGCTTTTATGAACACTGAAGCTTTCTTT	CASSLSAFMNTEAFF
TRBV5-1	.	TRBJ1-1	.	TGCGCCAGCAGACTAAACACAGGAGGAACTGAAGCTTTCTTT	CASRLNTGGTEAFF
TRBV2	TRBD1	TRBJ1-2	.	TGTGCCAGCAGCGAACAGGGGGTGGAGGGCTATGGCTACACCTTC	CASSEQGVEGYGYTF
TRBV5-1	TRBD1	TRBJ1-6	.	TGCGCCAGCAGCCCGGGACAGGGCGTACATTCACCCCTCCACTTT	CASSPGQGVHSPLHF